The 3 T cell receptor beta chains given below trace back to one sample, sequenced in a study of STAT5B mutations in CD4+ large granular lymphocyte leukemia. The data were produced by immunoSEQ multiplex PCR, yet TCRdb's version contains in-frame clones alone and is incomplete. This table holds around 43,000 clones, around 86% found once. The sequenced sample was CD4+ T cells from blood buffy coats. The receptor set was obtained from a human donor in good health.

The rearrangement joins TRBV6-1 to TRBJ2-6; no firm D call. This CDR3 is 18 amino acids long. V was pared by 1 base and J by 1 base, with 14 bases between. Germline lookup yields CDR1 MNHNS and CDR2 SASEGT. CDR3 region: CASSEVVVSRSGANVLTF. The CDR3 coding sequence is TGTGCCAGCAGTGAAGTAGTAGTCAGCCGATCTGGGGCCAACGTCCTGACTTTC.

This CDR3 is CASWTSGSYEQYF. The CDR3 DNA reads as TGTGCCAGCTGGACTAGCGGGAGCTACGAGCAGTACTTC. The chain is built from TRBV7-9 and TRBJ2-7; 13 bases map to TRBD2. Germline V CDR1 and CDR2: SEHNR, FQNEAQ (reference sequence). The CDR3 runs 13 residues. J lost 3 bases, V lost 8 bases, and 1 base had no gene match.

This clone has only a few counts. CDR3 sequence (DNA): TGTGCCAGCAGTCCTACCACAGGGTCAGGGGCTTTCTTT. This translates into CASSPTTGSGAFF. The chain is built from TRBV28 and TRBJ1-1; perhaps TRBD1 as D (6 bases). V dropped 5 bases and J dropped 11 bases, with 18 bases sitting between them. The CDR3 is made up of 13 amino acids. Looked up from germline, CDR1 is MDHEN and CDR2 is SYDVKM.